Following are 10 T cell receptor beta chains from one sample sequenced in a study of T cell responses to AZD1222 COVID-19 vaccine. Generated by immunoSEQ multiplex PCR, the TCRdb table keeps only in-frame clones and is missing some. This table holds 98,000 or so clones, roughly 93% found once. The material sequenced was peripheral blood, taken on day 0 of AZD1222 vaccination. The receptors here all came from an adult in good health.

V and J are TRBV9 and TRBJ1-3, with 7 bases that match TRBD1. Looked up from germline, CDR1 is SGDLS and CDR2 is YYNGEE. V lost 0 bases to trimming and J lost 4 bases; unmatched junction nucleotides: 4. CDR3 length equals 15 residues. In DNA, the CDR3 is TGTGCCAGCAGCGTAGGACAGGGCGCAGGAAACACCATATATTTT. Translated, it gives CASSVGQGAGNTIYF. The complete variable domain, with remaining parts taken from reference TRBV9 and TRBJ1-3, reads DSGVTQTPKHLITATGQRVTLRCSPRSGDLSVYWYQQSLDQGLQFLIQYYNGEERAKGNILERFSAQQFPDLHSELNLSSLELGDSALYFCASSVGQGAGNTIYFGEGSWLTVV.

This sequence joins TRBV7-3 and TRBJ2-6; D is unresolved. The CDR3 covers 14 residues. The V gene's germline CDR1 is SGHTA and CDR2 FQGTGA. Trimming cost V 5 bases and J 0 bases, with 5 bases left between them. CDR3 nucleotides: TGTGCCAGCAGCGGGGACTCTGGGGCCAACGTCCTGACTTTC. Amino acids: CASSGDSGANVLTF.

This rearrangement joins TRBV30 to TRBJ1-1; D possibly corresponds to TRBD1 (5 bases). Germline V lookup: CDR1 GTSNPN, CDR2 SVGIG (reference sequence). The CDR3 sequence is 12 residues long. Trimming took 7 bases from V and 1 from J, leaving 10 bases between them. The CDR3 DNA is TGTGCCTCGAGGAGGGGGAACACTGAAGCTTTCTTT. Amino acids: CASRRGNTEAFF.

The chain employs TRBV28 and TRBJ2-1, with 7 bases aligning to TRBD1. In germline, CDR1 is MDHEN, CDR2 SYDVKM. After removal of 5 bases from V and 8 bases from J, the junction contained 6 bases not matched to a gene. There are 13 residues in the CDR3. Here the CDR3 DNA reads TGTGCCAGCAGTGACAGGGTTTCCCATGAGCAGTTCTTC. This gives the protein CASSDRVSHEQFF.

This clone was detected a few times. CDR3 residues: CASSPNRFQETQYF. The CDR3 DNA follows: TGTGCCAGCAGTCCAAATCGTTTCCAAGAGACCCAGTACTTC. This chain links TRBV28 with TRBJ2-5; D not resolved. V was pared by 5 bases and J by 1 base, with 11 bases between. The CDR3 contains 14 residues. The germline gives CDR1 MDHEN, CDR2 SYDVKM.

This chain uses TRBV9 with TRBJ2-3; 10 nucleotides match TRBD1. CDR3 length equals 19 residues. Unmatched junction bases numbered 18, after V lost 3 bases and J lost 5 bases. The germline V gene has CDR1 SGDLS and CDR2 YYNGEE. CDR3 nucleotides: TGTGCCAGCAGCGCTAACAAATTTGGGGACAGGGGTCTGAGAGATACGCAGTATTTT. This gives the protein CASSANKFGDRGLRDTQYF.

This sequence joins TRBV2 and TRBJ1-5, with TRBD1 identical over 7 bases. V trimming: 1 base; J trimming: 3 bases; junction bases outside the gene matches: 3. Germline CDR1 and CDR2: SNHLY and FYNNEI. The CDR3 sequence is 15 residues long. The CDR3 loop reads CASSEGGGPNQPQHF. CDR3 coding DNA: TGTGCCAGCAGTGAAGGAGGGGGCCCCAATCAGCCCCAGCATTTT.

V and J are TRBV19 and TRBJ2-7; 8 bases are shared with TRBD2. CDR1 LNHDA and CDR2 SQIVND come from the germline V gene (reference sequence). The CDR3 length is 15 residues. Trimming removed 6 bases from V and 6 bases from J; junction bases left unmatched: 13. As DNA, the CDR3 is TGTGCCAGTAGACCAGCGGGAGACCCCGGGTCCGAGCAGTACTTC. It encodes CASRPAGDPGSEQYF.

The rearrangement uses TRBV7-2 and TRBJ1-2; TRBD1 matches at 9 bases. The V and J ends lost 6 bases and 0 bases, in that order; junction bases with no gene match: 2. The CDR3 has 14 amino acids. Germline V gene lookup returns CDR1 SGHTA and CDR2 FQGNSA. CDR3 loop: CASSRTGANYGYTF. CDR3 in DNA: TGTGCCAGCAGTCGGACAGGGGCTAACTATGGCTACACCTTC.

The chain combines TRBV24-1 with TRBJ2-1; the match to TRBD2 covers 11 bases. Germline CDR1 and CDR2: KGHDR and SFDVKD. This CDR3 has 16 amino acids. V was pared by 1 base and J by 3 bases, with 1 base of the junction left unmatched. The CDR3 here is CATSDLGTSGYNEQFF. The CDR3 coding sequence is TGTGCCACCAGTGATTTAGGGACTAGCGGCTACAATGAGCAGTTCTTC.